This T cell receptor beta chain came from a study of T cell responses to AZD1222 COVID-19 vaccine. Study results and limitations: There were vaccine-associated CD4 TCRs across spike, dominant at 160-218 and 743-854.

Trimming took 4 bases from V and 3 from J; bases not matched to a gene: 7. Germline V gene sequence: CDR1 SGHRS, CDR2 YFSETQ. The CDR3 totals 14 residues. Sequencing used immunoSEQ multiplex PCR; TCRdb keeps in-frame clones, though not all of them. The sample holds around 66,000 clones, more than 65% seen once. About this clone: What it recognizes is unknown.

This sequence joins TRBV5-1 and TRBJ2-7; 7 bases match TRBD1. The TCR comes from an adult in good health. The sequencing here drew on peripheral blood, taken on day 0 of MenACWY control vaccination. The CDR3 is CASSPRTGHYEQYF. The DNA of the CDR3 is TGCGCCAGCAGCCCCCGGACAGGACACTACGAGCAGTACTTC.